The 17 T cell receptor beta chains listed next were all sequenced from one sample in a study of cytomegalovirus exposure and HLA in healthy donors. With 60 Vbeta and 13 Jbeta primers, the PCR was carried out. The protocol was immunoSEQ multiplex PCR, while the TCRdb copy is restricted to in-frame clones and leaves out a portion. The data contain about 300,000 clones, 80% to 90% of them singletons. What was sequenced was PBMCs. The receptors derive from a man aged 35-49 years in good health and CMV-seropositive.

V usage is TRBV6-5 and J usage is TRBJ1-2, with TRBD1 identical over 9 bases. The germline V gene encodes CDR1 MNHEY and CDR2 SVGAGI. CDR3 length: 14 amino acids. Trimming removed 0 bases from V and 4 bases from J; junction bases left unmatched: 0. CDR3 loop: CASSYSTGGYGYTF. In DNA, the CDR3 is TGTGCCAGCAGTTACTCGACAGGGGGCTATGGCTACACCTTC.

The V call is TRBV28, the J call TRBJ2-1; tentatively, D is TRBD1 (6 bases). This CDR3 has 15 residues. Germline V lookup: CDR1 MDHEN, CDR2 SYDVKM. Trimming removed 3 bases from V and 4 bases from J, with 13 bases in between. The CDR3 nucleotides read TGTGCCAGCAGTTTTCGCAGGGGTCTATACAATGAGCAGTTCTTC. This codes for CASSFRRGLYNEQFF.

V usage is TRBV27 and J usage is TRBJ1-3, with no clear D. The V end was cut by 2 bases, the J end by 3 bases, with 11 bases between. CDR3 length equals 15 residues. Germline lookup yields CDR1 MNHEY and CDR2 SMNVEV (reference sequence). The CDR3 bases are TGTGCCAGCAGTTTAAGTGGCGGCAGTGGAAACACCATATATTTT. Its translation: CASSLSGGSGNTIYF.

This sequence joins TRBV11-3 and TRBJ2-7, with a tentative D call TRBD2 (5 bases). The CDR3 is made up of 13 amino acids. Germline V gene data show CDR1 as SGHNT and CDR2 as YENEEA. Between the trimmed V and J ends, which lost 3 bases and 3 bases, there was a span of 9 bases. The CDR3 region is CASSFRRDYEQYF. The CDR3 region has the DNA TGTGCCAGCAGCTTCAGACGGGACTACGAGCAGTACTTC.

The chain recombines TRBV2 with TRBJ2-2; 8 positions match TRBD1. CDR1 is SNHLY, CDR2 FYNNEI, per germline. V lost 4 bases, J lost 6 bases, and 7 bases stayed unmatched. CDR3 length equals 15 residues. In DNA, the CDR3 is TGTGCCAGCAGTGCCCTGACAGGGGCCCCCGGGGAGCTGTTTTTT. Encoded protein: CASSALTGAPGELFF.

V and J are TRBV25-1 and TRBJ2-1; TRBD1 matches at 8 bases. V lost 7 bases to trimming and J lost 9 bases; unmatched junction nucleotides: 20. This CDR3 is built from 17 residues. The V gene's germline CDR1 is MGHDK and CDR2 SYGVNS. The CDR3 DNA sequence: TGTGCCAGCAATGCGGCAGGGGGCGCGACTATCGGTGGTGAGCAGTTCTTC. Translation: CASNAAGGATIGGEQFF. The entire variable domain, with the rest obtained from reference TRBV25-1 and TRBJ2-1, is as follows: EADIYQTPRYLVIGTGKKITLECSQTMGHDKMYWYQQDPGMELHLIHYSYGVNSTEKGDLSSESTVSRIRTEHFPLTLESARPSHTSQYLCASNAAGGATIGGEQFFGPGTRLTVL.

CDR3 sequence reads: CASNWAAARLMNTEAFF. As DNA, the CDR3 is TGTGCCAGTAATTGGGCAGCCGCCAGGTTGATGAACACTGAAGCTTTCTTT. This chain uses TRBV19 with TRBJ1-1; no reliable D call. CDR3 size: 17 residues. The germline CDR1 and CDR2 sequences are LNHDA and SQIVND (reference sequence). Trimming left V 7 bases short and J 0 bases short, with 21 bases between.

This chain uses TRBV7-2 with TRBJ2-5, with a tentative D call TRBD1 (5 bases). The length of the CDR3 is 13 residues. V was clipped by 5 bases and J by 5 bases, with 12 bases between them. CDR1 SGHTA and CDR2 FQGNSA come from the germline V gene. DNA for the CDR3: TGTGCCAGCAGCAGGGGAATAGAGGAGACCCAGTACTTC. The encoded protein is CASSRGIEETQYF.

This clone was observed a single time. The V gene is TRBV27, the J gene TRBJ1-2; 7 bases are a match to TRBD1. CDR1 is MNHEY and CDR2 is SMNVEV in the germline V gene (reference sequence). This CDR3 has 16 residues. Trimming removed 8 bases from V and 2 bases from J; junction bases left unmatched: 14. The CDR3 sequence is CASLVPWDSENYGYTF. The DNA for the CDR3 is TGTGCCAGCTTGGTACCTTGGGACAGCGAGAACTATGGCTACACCTTC.

The chain uses TRBV7-9 and TRBJ2-5; 9 bases agree with TRBD2. CDR3 length: 14 residues. V lost 1 base and J lost 3; bases outside the gene matches: 0. Germline values: CDR1 SEHNR, CDR2 FQNEAQ (reference sequence). CDR3 sequence reads: CASSLGLAEETQYF. CDR3 sequence (DNA): TGTGCCAGCAGCTTAGGACTAGCGGAAGAGACCCAGTACTTC.

The chain couples TRBV9 to TRBJ2-5, with 9 bases aligning to TRBD2. Germline loops: CDR1 SGDLS, CDR2 YYNGEE. V gave up 0 bases and J gave up 5 bases; unmatched junction bases: 8. This CDR3 is built from 16 residues. CDR3 sequence (DNA): TGTGCCAGCAGCGTAGCGGCGGGAGGGCTCTGGGAGACCCAGTACTTC. It yields the protein CASSVAAGGLWETQYF.

The V gene is TRBV7-9, the J gene TRBJ2-3, with TRBD2 identical over 9 bases. Per germline, CDR1 SEHNR and CDR2 FQNEAQ (reference sequence). Trimming took 6 bases from V and 4 from J; bases not matched to a gene: 8. This CDR3 region has 15 residues. CDR3 coding DNA: TGTGCCAGCAGTGTAACGGGACTAGCCCCAGATACGCAGTATTTT. It encodes CASSVTGLAPDTQYF.

The chain links TRBV2 to TRBJ2-7; 8 nucleotides match TRBD2. The ends lost 6 bases at V and 7 bases at J; junction bases unmatched: 5. The CDR3 extends over 12 amino acids. CDR1 is SNHLY and CDR2 is FYNNEI in the germline V gene. The CDR3 loop reads CASSRLAREQYF. CDR3 coding DNA: TGTGCCAGCAGCAGACTAGCGAGGGAGCAGTACTTC.

The rearrangement uses TRBV28 and TRBJ2-3; maybe TRBD1 (6 bases). Germline-derived CDR1 and CDR2 are MDHEN and SYDVKM. The germline V and J ends were trimmed by 7 bases and 2 bases, with 13 bases remaining between them. This CDR3 is 14 amino acids long. CDR3 protein: CASIGWGPTDTQYF. In nucleotides, the CDR3 is TGTGCCAGCATCGGGTGGGGGCCCACAGATACGCAGTATTTT.

The chain is built from TRBV5-4 and TRBJ2-1, with TRBD2 matching 11 bases. The CDR3 totals 16 residues. The germline gives CDR1 SGHNT, CDR2 YYREEE (reference sequence). The trim removed 5 bases at V and 6 bases at J, leaving 10 bases unmatched. In DNA, the CDR3 is TGTGCCAGCAGACCTACGGGACTAGCGGAATCCAATGAGCAGTTCTTC. Translation: CASRPTGLAESNEQFF.

The rearrangement links TRBV28 to TRBJ2-1; TRBD2 matches 8 bases. The CDR3 contains 15 residues. Germline trimming cut 5 bases from V and 9 bases from J; bases unmatched to any gene: 12. The germline V gene has CDR1 MDHEN and CDR2 SYDVKM. Here the CDR3 reads CASSTRREARGEQFF. In DNA, the CDR3 is TGTGCCAGCAGTACAAGGCGGGAGGCCCGGGGTGAGCAGTTCTTC.

V usage is TRBV6-5 and J usage is TRBJ2-1, with D maybe TRBD1 (5 bases). The CDR3 is made up of 11 amino acids. The V and J ends lost 6 bases and 8 bases respectively, with 8 bases between them. The germline gives CDR1 MNHEY, CDR2 SVGAGI. The CDR3 DNA follows: TGTGCCAGCAGAGGGGTGCATGAGCAGTTCTTC. As protein: CASRGVHEQFF.